The 31 T cell receptor beta chains listed next were all sequenced from one sample in a study of CD8 T cells in ankylosing spondylitis. Study conclusions and caveats: Characteristic, it appeared, of ankylosing spondylitis blood was a TCR beta motif of seven or eight highly homologous variants.

No antigen is known for these receptors. TCRdb reprocessed the 5' RACE reads via MiXCR and lists one record per CDR3 protein. This sample carries about 510,000 distinct CDR3 sequences, roughly 5.2% of them seen once, and the ten largest clones take roughly 3.2%. Sequenced: blood, either unsorted or a sorted T cell fraction (not recorded which). The receptors originated from a male donor with ankylosing spondylitis.

This clonotype was found many times. The V and J genes are TRBV5-1 and TRBJ2-1; either TRBD1 or TRBD2 may fit D (7 bases each). The germline CDR1 and CDR2 sequences are SGHRS and YFSETQ. Trimming shortened V by 9 bases and J by 0 bases, and 28 bases separated the two germline ends. The CDR3 is 19 amino acids. The CDR3 region has the DNA TGCGCCACCTCCCAGGGGGGGGCACTCCTCCGAAGCTCCTACAATGAGCAGTTCTTC. It encodes CATSQGGALLRSSYNEQFF.

This clonotype has ten or more counts. This sequence joins TRBV29-1 and TRBJ1-2; weak D call: TRBD1 (5 bases). This CDR3 comprises 14 residues. The germline CDR1 and CDR2 sequences are SQVTM and ANQGSEA. Trimming took 7 bases from V and 0 from J, leaving 15 bases between them. CDR3 residues: CSAPGRGANYGYTF. The CDR3 bases are TGCAGCGCCCCGGGACGTGGGGCTAACTATGGCTACACCTTC.

This clonotype was counted ten times or more. The rearrangement uses TRBV7-9 and TRBJ2-7; D not resolved. Deletions cut 3 bases from V and 2 bases from J, with 11 bases between. Germline values: CDR1 SEHNR, CDR2 FQNEAQ (reference sequence). The CDR3 is 14 amino acids. CDR3 nucleotides: TGTGCCAGCAGCTTTGAGGCCCTCGCCTACGAGCAGTACTTC. Amino acids: CASSFEALAYEQYF.

This clonotype was seen at least ten times. The chain is built from TRBV20-1 and TRBJ2-1; TRBD2 aligns across 7 bases. The J segment lost 8 bases and the V segment lost 7 bases, leaving 17 bases of the junction unmatched. CDR3 length equals 15 residues. Germline V gives CDR1 DFQATT, CDR2 SNEGSKA (reference sequence). CDR3 loop: CSGLKREAPGDEQFF. The CDR3 DNA follows: TGCAGTGGATTGAAACGGGAGGCCCCGGGGGATGAGCAGTTCTTC.

This clonotype has at least ten counts. The chain combines TRBV7-9 with TRBJ2-7; a possible D gene is TRBD1 (5 bases). Deletions cut 1 base from V and 3 bases from J, with 10 bases between. The CDR3 has 14 residues. Germline values: CDR1 SEHNR, CDR2 FQNEAQ (reference sequence). CDR3 sequence reads: CASSLGQGFYEQYF. DNA of the CDR3: TGTGCCAGCAGCTTAGGGCAGGGTTTCTACGAGCAGTACTTC.

This clonotype was counted many times. The V and J genes are TRBV3-1 and TRBJ2-1; no reliable D call. V lost 4 bases to trimming and J lost 2 bases, with 9 bases between them. The germline V gene has CDR1 LGHDT and CDR2 YNNKEL (reference sequence). The CDR3 consists of 14 residues. CDR3: CASSLREAYNEQFF. The DNA of the CDR3 is TGTGCCAGCAGCCTCCGAGAGGCCTACAATGAGCAGTTCTTC.

V gene TRBV5-1 combines with J gene TRBJ2-3, with 7 bases lining up with TRBD1. V dropped 2 bases and J dropped 1; count of bases not matched to a gene: 7. The germline V gene encodes CDR1 SGHRS and CDR2 YFSETQ. The CDR3 is 16 residues long. Here the CDR3 reads CASSLEGARGTDTQYF. The CDR3 DNA is TGCGCCAGCAGCTTAGAGGGGGCGAGGGGCACAGATACGCAGTATTTT.

The chain carries TRBV5-1 and TRBJ2-1; 15 positions match TRBD2. The CDR3 contains 16 residues. J lost 6 bases, V lost 5 bases, and 6 bases had no gene match. Per the germline V gene, CDR1 is SGHRS and CDR2 is YFSETQ. Here the CDR3 DNA reads TGCGCCAGCAGTTTCATGGGACTAGCGGGAGGCAATGAGCAGTTCTTC. Residues: CASSFMGLAGGNEQFF.

There are many counts of this clonotype. The chain uses TRBV6-5 and TRBJ2-4; D uncertain. Trimming pared 2 bases from V and 0 bases from J, leaving 5 bases between. The CDR3 extends over 14 amino acids. CDR1 is MNHEY, CDR2 SVGAGI, per germline. The CDR3 DNA is TGTGCCAGCAGTTACGGTGTAGCCAAAAACATTCAGTACTTC. It translates to CASSYGVAKNIQYF.

This clonotype was observed at least ten times. The CDR3 protein is CASSYGGETQYF. DNA for the CDR3: TGTGCCAGCAGTTACGGGGGAGAGACCCAGTACTTC. V gene TRBV6-2 or TRBV6-3 combines with J gene TRBJ2-5, with D tentatively TRBD1 or TRBD2 (5 bases each). Germline V lookup: CDR1 MNHEY, CDR2 SVGEGT. Trimming took off 2 bases at V and 4 bases at J, with 5 bases between the two ends. CDR3 length equals 12 residues.

This clonotype was picked up a small number of times. CDR3 DNA sequence: TGTGCCTGGAGTCTGGGCACAGGCACAGATACGCAGTATTTT. It encodes CAWSLGTGTDTQYF. J is TRBJ2-3 and V is TRBV30; D is unresolved. Germline V gene sequence: CDR1 GTSNPN, CDR2 SVGIG (reference sequence). V was cut by 2 bases and J by 1 base, with 10 bases left in between. The CDR3 has 14 residues.

This clonotype was seen more than once but under ten times. The chain links TRBV18 to TRBJ1-2; D remains unclear. The CDR3 consists of 13 residues. V was trimmed by 9 bases and J by 2 bases, leaving 13 bases between them. CDR1 is KGHSH and CDR2 is LQKENI in the germline V gene. CDR3 in amino acids: CASKGGYNYGYTF. The CDR3 nucleotides are TGTGCCAGTAAAGGCGGATACAACTATGGCTACACCTTC. The entire variable domain, with the rest obtained from reference TRBV18 and TRBJ1-2, is as follows: NAGVMQNPRHLVRRRGQEARLRCSPMKGHSHVYWYRQLPEEGLKFMVYLQKENIIDESGMPKERFSAEFPKEGPSILRIQQVVRGDSAAYFCASKGGYNYGYTFGSGTRLTVV.

This clonotype was seen repeatedly, ten times or more. The gene calls are TRBV12-3 or TRBV12-4 and TRBJ1-1; 8 bases align to TRBD1. Losses at the gene ends were 6 bases for V and 5 bases for J; bases not matched to a gene: 8. The CDR3 extends over 14 amino acids. CDR3 nucleotide sequence: TGTGCCAGCAGGTCAGGGGGCTTGGGTACTGAAGCTTTCTTT. Encoded protein: CASRSGGLGTEAFF.

This clonotype was seen many times. The rearrangement joins TRBV5-5 to TRBJ1-1; D is possibly TRBD1 (5 bases). Germline V gene sequence: CDR1 SGHKS, CDR2 YYEKEE (reference sequence). The V end was cut by 4 bases, the J end by 4 bases, with 11 bases between. The CDR3 covers 13 residues. Written as DNA, the CDR3 is TGTGCCAGCAGCGTGGACACTTCCACTGAAGCTTTCTTT. Amino acid sequence: CASSVDTSTEAFF.

This clonotype was recorded many times. This chain uses TRBV12-3 or TRBV12-4 with TRBJ2-2, with 10 bases matching TRBD2. The CDR3 spans 15 residues. Trimming took 6 bases from V and 7 from J; bases not matched to a gene: 8. In nucleotides, the CDR3 is TGTGCCAGCAGCTTCCTAGCGGGGGTGGACGGGGAGCTGTTTTTT. It yields the protein CASSFLAGVDGELFF.

There are many counts of this clonotype. The chain has TRBV11-2 and TRBJ2-3; perhaps TRBD2 as D (5 bases). This CDR3 is built from 16 residues. Per germline, CDR1 SGHAT and CDR2 FQNNGV. V lost 2 bases, J lost 1 base, and 13 bases lay in between. The CDR3 loop reads CASSLSVGVGTDTQYF. CDR3 in DNA: TGTGCCAGCAGCTTAAGCGTCGGGGTAGGCACAGATACGCAGTATTTT.

This clonotype appeared many times. This chain uses TRBV5-1 with TRBJ2-1, with 9 positions matching TRBD2. CDR3 length: 16 amino acids. The V segment lost 2 bases and the J segment 5 bases; nucleotides outside the gene matches: 8. The V gene's germline CDR1 is SGHRS and CDR2 YFSETQ. CDR3 region: CASSFWGLAGDNEQFF. In DNA form, the CDR3 reads TGCGCCAGCAGCTTTTGGGGACTAGCCGGGGACAATGAGCAGTTCTTC.

This clonotype was counted many times. This chain links TRBV7-9 with TRBJ2-7; 9 bases agree with TRBD2. Germline loops: CDR1 SEHNR, CDR2 FQNEAQ (reference sequence). The CDR3 extends over 15 amino acids. V was clipped by 5 bases and J by 3 bases; unmatched bases: 8. CDR3 sequence reads: CASSLSGGRYYEQYF. The CDR3 DNA is TGTGCCAGCAGCCTTAGCGGGGGCCGGTACTACGAGCAGTACTTC.

This clonotype has more than one count but fewer than ten. The chain joins TRBV5-1 to TRBJ2-3; D might be TRBD1 (6 bases). V was trimmed by 2 bases and J by 4 bases, leaving 14 bases between them. The CDR3 spans 15 residues. Germline loops: CDR1 SGHRS, CDR2 YFSETQ. CDR3 DNA sequence: TGCGCCAGCAGCTTACAACAGGGCGGGCCAGATACGCAGTATTTT. Amino acid sequence: CASSLQQGGPDTQYF.

This clonotype came up many times. The V and J genes are TRBV5-1 and TRBJ2-1; D possibly corresponds to TRBD1 (5 bases). The CDR3 loop spans 13 amino acids. Germline loops: CDR1 SGHRS, CDR2 YFSETQ. Trimming cost V 1 base and J 7 bases, with 9 bases left between them. The CDR3 sequence is CASSLQGINEQFF. The CDR3 nucleotides read TGCGCCAGCAGCTTGCAGGGAATAAATGAGCAGTTCTTC.

A note on this clonotype: A much bigger clone sits one base away, suggesting this may be a read error. The rearrangement joins TRBV20-1 to TRBJ2-7, with D possibly matching TRBD2 (6 bases). The CDR3 loop spans 15 amino acids. V dropped 5 bases and J dropped 3 bases, with 20 bases sitting between them. Germline loops: CDR1 DFQATT, CDR2 SNEGSKA (reference sequence). This chain's CDR3 is CSAAPGSGGNYEQYF. The CDR3 DNA reads as TGCAGTGCTGCCCCTGGTAGCGGCGGTAACTACGAGCAGTACTTC.

This clonotype was seen many times. The chain employs TRBV19 and TRBJ2-2; D is perhaps TRBD1 (5 bases). CDR1 and CDR2 from the germline V gene are LNHDA and SQIVND (reference sequence). V dropped 3 bases and J dropped 0 bases, with 11 bases sitting between them. CDR3 length equals 16 residues. CDR3 in amino acids: CASSIWGPANTGELFF. CDR3 DNA sequence: TGTGCCAGTAGTATTTGGGGCCCCGCGAACACCGGGGAGCTGTTTTTT.

This clonotype was detected only a few times. The chain carries TRBV3-1 and TRBJ2-2, with D possibly being TRBD2 (6 bases). The germline V and J ends were trimmed by 1 base and 1 base, with 10 bases remaining between them. Germline-derived CDR1 and CDR2 are LGHDT and YNNKEL (reference sequence). This CDR3 region has 16 residues. Here the CDR3 reads CASSQGLALNTGELFF. The CDR3 bases are TGTGCCAGCAGCCAAGGGCTAGCGCTGAACACCGGGGAGCTGTTTTTT.

This clonotype was recorded at least ten times. The CDR3 DNA reads as TGTGCCAGCAGCGTAGCTCCCAAGATCCCCGGGGAGCTGTTTTTT. This gives the protein CASSVAPKIPGELFF. The J gene is TRBJ2-2, the V gene TRBV9; D unresolved. Germline V CDR1 and CDR2: SGDLS, YYNGEE. Trimming shortened V by 0 bases and J by 6 bases, and 12 bases separated the two germline ends. This CDR3 spans 15 amino acids.

This clonotype has a count of ten or more. The chain recombines TRBV29-1 with TRBJ2-7; TRBD1 agrees at 11 bases. The germline V gene encodes CDR1 SQVTM and CDR2 ANQGSEA. The V and J ends lost 7 bases and 6 bases, in that order; junction bases with no gene match: 5. This CDR3 is 12 amino acids long. The CDR3, as DNA: TGCAGCGCCTGGACAGGGGGCGGCGAGCAGTACTTC. Amino acid sequence: CSAWTGGGEQYF.

This clonotype was recorded many times. The V gene is TRBV20-1, the J gene TRBJ1-4, with no clear D. V lost 5 bases and J 0 bases, leaving 13 bases between the germline ends. The germline V gene encodes CDR1 DFQATT and CDR2 SNEGSKA (reference sequence). This CDR3 has 15 amino acids. The CDR3: CSAPRVRATNEKLFF. DNA of the CDR3: TGCAGTGCTCCGAGGGTCCGGGCAACTAATGAAAAACTGTTTTTT.

Ten or more counts support this clonotype. The chain employs TRBV5-1 and TRBJ2-1; 8 positions match TRBD2. The J segment lost 7 bases and the V segment lost 0 bases, leaving 9 bases of the junction unmatched. The CDR3 length is 16 residues. Germline values: CDR1 SGHRS, CDR2 YFSETQ. The CDR3 sequence: CASSLGSSGSTNEQFF. Here the CDR3 DNA reads TGCGCCAGCAGCTTGGGATCTAGCGGGTCGACTAATGAGCAGTTCTTC.

The chain joins TRBV18 to TRBJ1-5; the D is unclear. Trimming removed 6 bases at V and 3 bases at J, with 12 bases between. The length of the CDR3 is 14 residues. CDR1 is KGHSH, CDR2 LQKENI, per germline. CDR3 in DNA: TGTGCCAGCTCCCTTGGGGTTAACAATCAGCCCCAGCATTTT. As protein: CASSLGVNNQPQHF. Full variable domain (missing parts from reference TRBV18 and TRBJ1-5): NAGVMQNPRHLVRRRGQEARLRCSPMKGHSHVYWYRQLPEEGLKFMVYLQKENIIDESGMPKERFSAEFPKEGPSILRIQQVVRGDSAAYFCASSLGVNNQPQHFGDGTRLSIL.

This clonotype was found many times. The gene calls are TRBV15 and TRBJ1-1, with D maybe TRBD1 (5 bases). The CDR3 is made up of 16 amino acids. Per germline, CDR1 LNHNV and CDR2 YYDKDF (reference sequence). Trimming removed 1 base at V and 4 bases at J, with 16 bases between. The CDR3: CATSRGGTGEATEAFF. In DNA, the CDR3 is TGTGCCACCAGCAGAGGGGGGACCGGGGAAGCCACTGAAGCTTTCTTT. Full variable domain (missing parts from reference TRBV15 and TRBJ1-1): DAMVIQNPRYQVTQFGKPVTLSCSQTLNHNVMYWYQQKSSQAPKLLFHYYDKDFNNEADTPDNFQSRRPNTSFCFLDIRSPGLGDTAMYLCATSRGGTGEATEAFFGQGTRLTVV.

This clonotype was picked up many times. The chain uses TRBV20-1 and TRBJ2-3; D is perhaps TRBD2 (5 bases). Germline assignment: CDR1 DFQATT and CDR2 SNEGSKA (reference sequence). The CDR3 is 13 amino acids. V lost 2 bases and J lost 3, with 9 bases in between. The CDR3 coding sequence is TGCAGTGCTAGACCGCTAGCAACAGATACGCAGTATTTT. This translates into CSARPLATDTQYF.

In its sample, this clonotype was seen many times. The rearrangement joins TRBV7-9 to TRBJ1-5; D remains unclear. V lost 5 bases and J 6 bases, leaving 11 bases between the germline ends. This CDR3 has 13 residues. CDR1 and CDR2 from the germline V gene are SEHNR and FQNEAQ (reference sequence). CDR3 region: CASSPIDSQPQHF. The CDR3 bases are TGTGCCAGCAGCCCCATCGACTCTCAGCCCCAGCATTTT.